A single sample gave rise to the 18 T cell receptor beta chains below, sequenced in a study of T cell responses to AZD1222 COVID-19 vaccine. TCRdb's copy holds only in-frame clones and misses some; the assay was immunoSEQ multiplex PCR. The sample contains over 60,000 clones, 85% to 90% of which appear only once. The input for sequencing was peripheral blood, taken 28 days after the second dose of the MenACWY control vaccine. The origin of the receptors is an adult who received the MenACWY meningococcal vaccine as a control.

The CDR3 here is CAWSVRRGGYEQYF. The CDR3, as DNA: TGTGCCTGGAGTGTACGCAGGGGGGGCTACGAGCAGTACTTC. The rearrangement uses TRBV30 and TRBJ2-7; D is tentatively TRBD1 or TRBD2 (7 bases each). The CDR3 is made up of 14 amino acids. Per the germline V gene, CDR1 is GTSNPN and CDR2 is SVGIG (reference sequence). V was shortened by 0 bases and J by 3 bases, with 12 bases between the two germline ends.

This CDR3 reads CASSPDRGSSSYEQYF. The CDR3 nucleotides are TGTGCCAGCAGCCCCGACAGGGGGTCTAGCTCCTACGAGCAGTACTTC. The chain joins TRBV28 to TRBJ2-7; 9 bases match TRBD1. With V trimmed by 6 bases and J by 0 bases, 9 bases remained unmatched. CDR1 and CDR2 from the germline V gene are MDHEN and SYDVKM. The length of the CDR3 is 16 residues.

The chain couples TRBV6-5 to TRBJ1-2, with D unclear. Germline lookup yields CDR1 MNHEY and CDR2 SVGAGI. The V gene lost 0 bases and the J gene lost 3 bases, with 11 bases spanning the gap. The length of the CDR3 is 15 residues. The CDR3 sequence is CASSYSSAGDYGYTF. The CDR3 coding sequence is TGTGCCAGCAGTTACTCGTCCGCGGGAGACTATGGCTACACCTTC.

V usage is TRBV19 and J usage is TRBJ1-4; D is unresolved. V lost 7 bases and J lost 5, with 11 bases in between. Germline lookup yields CDR1 LNHDA and CDR2 SQIVND (reference sequence). The CDR3 is 13 residues long. CDR3 DNA: TGTGCCAGTATGGCCCGAGAAAATGAAAAACTGTTTTTT. Translation: CASMARENEKLFF.

The genes are TRBV28 and TRBJ2-2; D unresolved. Trimming left V 2 bases short and J 8 bases short, with 9 bases between. Germline CDR1 and CDR2: MDHEN and SYDVKM. The CDR3 is 13 amino acids. This CDR3 is CASSLMSSGELFF. CDR3 in DNA: TGTGCCAGCAGTTTAATGTCTTCTGGGGAGCTGTTTTTT.

The rearrangement joins TRBV6-2 or TRBV6-3 to TRBJ2-1; D perhaps matches TRBD1 (6 bases). Trimming cost V 5 bases and J 3 bases, with 23 bases left between them. Per germline, CDR1 MNHEY and CDR2 SVGEGT. The CDR3 length is 18 residues. CDR3 loop: CASSTERTGIRRYNEQFF. The CDR3 nucleotides read TGTGCCAGCAGTACGGAAAGAACAGGGATAAGGCGCTACAATGAGCAGTTCTTC.

The V gene is TRBV23-1, the J gene TRBJ2-2; D gene ambiguous. TRBV23-1 is an open reading frame whose function is uncertain. The CDR3 totals 19 residues. V was cut by 0 bases and J by 0 bases, with 17 bases left in between. The CDR3 loop is CASSQSNGCQPPNTGELFF. The CDR3 DNA reads as TGCGCCAGCAGTCAATCGAACGGGTGCCAACCCCCGAACACCGGGGAGCTGTTTTTT.

The J gene is TRBJ2-7, the V gene TRBV2; D possibly corresponds to TRBD2 (6 bases). The CDR3 runs to 18 residues. CDR1 is SNHLY and CDR2 is FYNNEI in the germline V gene. V dropped 7 bases and J dropped 3 bases, with 28 bases sitting between them. The CDR3 loop is CASTGGEDSRGRVYEQYF. The CDR3 nucleotides read TGTGCCAGCACCGGGGGAGAAGACAGCCGCGGGCGGGTCTACGAGCAGTACTTC.

CDR3 in amino acids: CASTAGRDYGYTF. The CDR3 bases are TGTGCCAGCACCGCGGGCAGAGACTATGGCTACACCTTC. The rearrangement joins TRBV28 to TRBJ1-2; D is unclear. Trimming stripped 7 bases from V and 3 bases from J, with 12 bases between. This CDR3 comprises 13 residues. Per the germline V gene, CDR1 is MDHEN and CDR2 is SYDVKM.

This chain links TRBV12-3 or TRBV12-4 with TRBJ1-5; D is undetermined. The V and J ends lost 5 bases and 0 bases respectively, with 5 bases between them. CDR3 length equals 13 residues. CDR3 DNA: TGTGCCAGCAGTGTTAATAGCAATCAGCCCCAGCATTTT. This translates into CASSVNSNQPQHF.

V and J are TRBV5-1 and TRBJ2-5; the match to TRBD2 covers 7 bases. Losses at the gene ends were 4 bases for V and 0 bases for J; bases not matched to a gene: 3. The CDR3 spans 14 residues. The germline CDR1 and CDR2 sequences are SGHRS and YFSETQ. The CDR3 region has the DNA TGCGCCAGCAGCCCGGGGGGTTACCAAGAGACCCAGTACTTC. Translated: CASSPGGYQETQYF.

The chain carries TRBV28 and TRBJ2-2, with D uncertain. With 8 bases removed from V and 0 bases from J, the gap between germline ends came to 13 bases. CDR3 length equals 15 residues. Per the germline V gene, CDR1 is MDHEN and CDR2 is SYDVKM. Here the CDR3 reads CASLGARTNTGELFF. CDR3 sequence (DNA): TGTGCCAGCCTAGGAGCCCGGACGAACACCGGGGAGCTGTTTTTT.

The rearrangement uses TRBV3-1 (or the pseudogene TRBV3-2) and TRBJ1-4; D remains unclear. Germline assignment: CDR1 LGHDT and CDR2 YNNKEL (reference sequence). The V end lost 0 bases, the J end lost 8 bases, and 13 bases lay between the germline ends. There are 15 residues in the CDR3. The CDR3 sequence is CASSQDYWAAEKLFF. The CDR3 DNA reads as TGTGCCAGCAGCCAAGATTATTGGGCAGCCGAAAAACTGTTTTTT.

V and J are TRBV28 and TRBJ2-7; 7 bases fit TRBD1. Unmatched junction bases numbered 10, after V lost 8 bases and J lost 0 bases. The CDR3 sequence is 15 residues long. CDR1 and CDR2 (germline): MDHEN, SYDVKM. The CDR3 sequence is CASLGESGGSYEQYF. The DNA of the CDR3 is TGTGCCAGCCTGGGGGAGTCAGGGGGCTCCTACGAGCAGTACTTC.

The chain recombines TRBV9 with TRBJ1-5; TRBD1 might be the D (6 bases). The CDR3 runs to 15 residues. Germline V CDR1 and CDR2: SGDLS, YYNGEE. Trimming removed 1 base at V and 7 bases at J, with 15 bases between. Written as DNA, the CDR3 is TGTGCCAGCAGCGTAACAGGGATAACAGGCCAGCCCCAGCATTTT. This gives the protein CASSVTGITGQPQHF. The whole variable domain, filled in from reference TRBV9 and TRBJ1-5, reads DSGVTQTPKHLITATGQRVTLRCSPRSGDLSVYWYQQSLDQGLQFLIQYYNGEERAKGNILERFSAQQFPDLHSELNLSSLELGDSALYFCASSVTGITGQPQHFGDGTRLSIL.

The genes are TRBV2 and TRBJ1-5; a weak D match, TRBD1 (6 bases). Germline lookup yields CDR1 SNHLY and CDR2 FYNNEI. Trimming removed 6 bases from V and 0 bases from J, with 9 bases in between. This CDR3 has 14 amino acids. The CDR3 is CASRKGGSNQPQHF. In DNA, the CDR3 is TGTGCCAGCAGGAAAGGGGGTAGCAATCAGCCCCAGCATTTT.

V gene TRBV4-1 combines with J gene TRBJ1-2; a weak D match, TRBD1 (5 bases). CDR1 MGHRA and CDR2 YSYEKL come from the germline V gene. The CDR3 totals 14 residues. Trimming pared 1 base from V and 6 bases from J, leaving 12 bases between. This chain's CDR3 is CASSQGGSHNGYTF. In nucleotides, the CDR3 is TGCGCCAGCAGCCAAGGGGGCAGTCACAATGGCTACACCTTC.

V and J are TRBV10-3 and TRBJ1-1; tentative D call: TRBD1 (6 bases). From germline, CDR1 is ENHRY and CDR2 SYGVKD. This CDR3 has 15 residues. The V gene lost 4 bases and the J gene lost 3 bases, with 15 bases spanning the gap. CDR3 nucleotide sequence: TGTGCCATCAGTGGTGATGGGGGGCAGTACACTGAAGCTTTCTTT. The encoded protein is CAISGDGGQYTEAFF.